The 3 T cell receptor beta chains given below trace back to one sample, sequenced in a study of blood T cell repertoires in COVID-19. Sequencing used immunoSEQ multiplex PCR; TCRdb keeps in-frame clones, though not all of them. Of around 300,000 clones in the sample, approximately 85% are singletons; the top ten hold approximately 9.9%. Sequenced sample: peripheral blood. Receptors were obtained from a woman aged 65 to 85 with acute or convalescent COVID-19.

The rearrangement links TRBV5-1 to TRBJ1-5, with TRBD1 as a possible D gene (5 bases). The CDR3 contains 16 residues. Germline loops: CDR1 SGHRS, CDR2 YFSETQ. V was cut by 0 bases and J by 2 bases, with 12 bases left in between. The CDR3 DNA reads TGCGCCAGCAGCTTGGGGTCTGGGGGGGGCAATCAGCCCCAGCATTTT. Residues: CASSLGSGGGNQPQHF. Full variable domain (rest looked up from reference TRBV5-1 and TRBJ1-5): KAGVTQTPRYLIKTRGQQVTLSCSPISGHRSVSWYQQTPGQGLQFLFEYFSETQRNKGNFPGRFSGRQFSNSRSEMNVSTLELGDSALYLCASSLGSGGGNQPQHFGDGTRLSIL.

The J gene is TRBJ1-6, the V gene TRBV5-6; D is unclear. From germline, CDR1 is SGHDT and CDR2 YYEEEE. The CDR3 covers 17 residues. With 4 bases removed from V and 1 base from J, the gap between germline ends came to 15 bases. CDR3 nucleotide sequence: TGTGCCAGCAGCCCCCGATCCATGAGATCCTATAATTCACCCCTCCACTTT. Translated: CASSPRSMRSYNSPLHF.

The chain has TRBV19 and TRBJ1-1; D is uncertain. CDR1 and CDR2 (germline): LNHDA, SQIVND (reference sequence). The V end lost 2 bases, the J end lost 0 bases, and 10 bases lay between the germline ends. The length of the CDR3 is 15 residues. The CDR3 reads CASSILGSLNTEAFF. CDR3 in DNA: TGTGCCAGTAGTATATTGGGCAGCTTGAACACTGAAGCTTTCTTT.